The entry below gives a single T cell receptor beta chain sequence along with its context. The germline V gene encodes CDR1 LNHDA and CDR2 SQIVND (reference sequence). With V trimmed by 8 bases and J by 7 bases, 9 bases remained unmatched. The CDR3 is made up of 13 amino acids. The source of the sample is a study of control samples from healthy donors and cancer patients. Profiling relied on immunoSEQ multiplex PCR, and the TCRdb table lists in-frame clones only, not all of them. The data show approximately 130,000 clones, about 83% seen once. Sequencing input: blood. The rearrangement joins TRBV19 to TRBJ1-2, with TRBD1 matching over 8 bases. The sequence derives from a man aged 25 to 40 in good health. The CDR3 loop reads CASSTGALGGYTF. The CDR3 DNA is TGTGCCAGTTCGACAGGGGCTCTCGGTGGCTACACCTTC.